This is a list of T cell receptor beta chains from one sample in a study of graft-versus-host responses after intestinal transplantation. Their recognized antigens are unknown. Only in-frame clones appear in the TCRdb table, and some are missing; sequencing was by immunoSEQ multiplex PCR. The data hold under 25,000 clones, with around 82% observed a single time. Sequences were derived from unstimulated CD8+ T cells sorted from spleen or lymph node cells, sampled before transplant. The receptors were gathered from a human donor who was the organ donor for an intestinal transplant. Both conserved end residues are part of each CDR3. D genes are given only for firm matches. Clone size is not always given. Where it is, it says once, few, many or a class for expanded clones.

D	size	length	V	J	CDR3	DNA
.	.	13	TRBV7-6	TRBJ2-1	CASGLDSYNEQFF	TGTGCCAGCGGCCTTGATTCCTACAATGAGCAGTTCTTC
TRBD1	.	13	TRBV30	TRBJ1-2	CAWTTGVNYGYTF	TGTGCCTGGACCACAGGGGTTAACTATGGCTACACCTTC
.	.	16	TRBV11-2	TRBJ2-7	CASSLVFGGSSYEQYF	TGTGCCAGCAGCTTAGTTTTTGGGGGGTCCTCCTACGAGCAGTACTTC
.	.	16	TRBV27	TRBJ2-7	CASSLSLGGAPYEQYF	TGTGCCAGCAGTTTATCGCTAGGGGGGGCCCCCTACGAGCAGTACTTC
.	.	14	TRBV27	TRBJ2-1	CASSLSLLVDEQFF	TGTGCCAGCAGTTTATCACTTCTCGTCGATGAGCAGTTCTTC
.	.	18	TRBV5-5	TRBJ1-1	CASSLFVWGAEVNTEAFF	TGTGCCAGCAGCCTGTTTGTTTGGGGGGCGGAGGTGAACACTGAAGCTTTCTTT
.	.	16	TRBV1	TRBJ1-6	CTSSQVRDRGNSPLHF	TGCACCAGCAGCCAAGTCCGTGACAGGGGTAATTCACCCCTCCACTTT
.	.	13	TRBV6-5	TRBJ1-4	CASSYSTNEKLFF	TGTGCCAGCAGTTACTCGACCAATGAAAAACTGTTTTTT
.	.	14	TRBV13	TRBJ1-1	CASSSSRHSGKAFF	TGTGCCAGCAGCTCATCCCGCCATTCCGGAAAAGCTTTCTTT
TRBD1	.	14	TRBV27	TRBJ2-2	CASRTTGGGGELFF	TGTGCCAGCAGGACGACAGGGGGGGGCGGGGAGCTGTTTTTT
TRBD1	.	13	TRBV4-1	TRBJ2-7	CASSQGQVGEQYF	TGCGCCAGCAGCCAGGGACAGGTAGGCGAGCAGTACTTC
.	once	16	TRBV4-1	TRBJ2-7	CASSQGAGVSSYEQYF	TGCGCCAGCAGCCAAGGGGCAGGGGTAAGCTCCTACGAGCAGTACTTC
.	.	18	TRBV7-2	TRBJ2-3	CASSLDPGPRRLTDTQYF	TGTGCCAGCAGCTTAGACCCGGGGCCCCGGAGGTTGACAGATACGCAGTATTTT
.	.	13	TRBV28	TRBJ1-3	CASSPGGGNTIYF	TGTGCCAGCAGCCCCGGCGGTGGAAACACCATATATTTT
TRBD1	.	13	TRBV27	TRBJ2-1	CASSYGDRGEQFF	TGTGCCAGCAGTTACGGGGACAGGGGTGAGCAGTTCTTC
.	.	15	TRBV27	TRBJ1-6	CASSFRRPNNSPLHF	TGTGCCAGCAGTTTTAGACGCCCGAATAATTCACCCCTCCACTTT
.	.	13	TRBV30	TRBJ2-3	CAWIGRGGDTQYF	TGTGCCTGGATCGGGAGAGGGGGAGATACGCAGTATTTT
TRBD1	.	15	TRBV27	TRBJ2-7	CASSKGQGAVYEQYF	TGTGCCAGCAGTAAAGGACAGGGGGCTGTCTACGAGCAGTACTTC
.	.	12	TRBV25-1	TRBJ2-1	CASSYRGDEQFF	TGTGCCAGCAGTTATCGAGGGGATGAGCAGTTCTTC
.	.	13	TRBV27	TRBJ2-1	CASMERTYNEQFF	TGTGCCAGCATGGAGCGAACCTACAATGAGCAGTTCTTC
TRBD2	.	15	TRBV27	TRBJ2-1	CASSSLAGANNEQFF	TGTGCCAGCAGTTCCCTAGCGGGAGCTAACAATGAGCAGTTCTTC
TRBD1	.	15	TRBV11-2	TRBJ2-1	CASSSIRQGLNEQFF	TGTGCCAGCAGCTCCATACGACAGGGGTTAAATGAGCAGTTCTTC
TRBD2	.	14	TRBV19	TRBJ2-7	CASSPRGEHYEQYF	TGTGCCAGTAGCCCCCGGGGGGAACACTACGAGCAGTACTTC
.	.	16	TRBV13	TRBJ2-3	CASSPYRGPSTDTQYF	TGTGCCAGCAGCCCTTACCGTGGACCGAGCACAGATACGCAGTATTTT
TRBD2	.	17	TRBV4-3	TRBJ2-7	CASSQDFAGLAGYEQYF	TGCGCCAGCAGCCAAGATTTTGCGGGACTAGCGGGGTACGAGCAGTACTTC
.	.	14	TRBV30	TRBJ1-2	CAWNPRGRVYGYTF	TGTGCCTGGAACCCACGAGGCAGGGTCTATGGCTACACCTTC
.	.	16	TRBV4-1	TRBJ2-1	CASSQVYRTALNEQFF	TGCGCCAGCAGCCAAGTCTACCGGACAGCTCTCAATGAGCAGTTCTTC
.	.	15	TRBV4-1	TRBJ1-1	CASSQKQGLNTEAFF	TGCGCCAGCAGCCAGAAACAGGGACTTAACACTGAAGCTTTCTTT
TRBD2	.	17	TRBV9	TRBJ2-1	CASSVVGTGLAVDEQFF	TGTGCCAGCAGCGTAGTGGGTACGGGACTAGCGGTTGATGAGCAGTTCTTC